These T cell receptor beta chains were read from a single sample in a study of T cells in Graves' hyperthyroidism and ophthalmopathy. TCRdb fed the multiplex PCR reads into MiXCR, producing one record per CDR3 protein. The sample includes 660,000 or so distinct CDR3 sequences, less than 25% of them seen just once. Sequenced input: blood. Source of these receptors: a man under 40 with Graves' ophthalmopathy. Each CDR3 is given with its conserved first and last residue. A D gene is named only where the DNA matches it firmly. The listing skips clone size in some rows; elsewhere it reads once, few, many or a size class.

V gene	J gene	CDR3 length	clone size	D gene	CDR3 DNA	CDR3 protein
TRBV4-1	TRBJ1-5	15	-	-	TGCGCCAGCAGCCAAGATGGGGATAGCAATCAGCCCCAGCATTTT	CASSQDGDSNQPQHF
TRBV3-1	TRBJ2-1	15	few	-	TGTGCCAGCAGCCAGAGGATCCTCTCCTACAATGAGCAGTTCTTC	CASSQRILSYNEQFF
TRBV2	TRBJ2-5	12	many	-	TGTGCCAGCAGGCCCGCCTCTCTAGTCGCGTACTTC	CASRPASLVAYF
TRBV28	TRBJ1-4	16	-	-	TGTGCCAGCAGTTTTGGCCCCCCCTCCTACCAGAGTGAACTGTTTTTT	CASSFGPPSYQSELFF
TRBV28	TRBJ2-7	15	-	TRBD2	TGTGCCAGCAGTCGCACCGGGACTAGCGGGATGGAGCAGTACTTC	CASSRTGTSGMEQYF
TRBV6-5	TRBJ2-5	16	few	TRBD2	TGTGCCAGCAGTTATACTGCGGGAGGGCCAATGGAGACCCAGTACTTC	CASSYTAGGPMETQYF
TRBV25-1	TRBJ2-7	13	-	TRBD1	TGTGCCAGCACCGAACGGGGGACAGGAGAGCAGTACTTC	CASTERGTGEQYF
TRBV28	TRBJ2-1	18	few	TRBD2	TGTGCCAGCAGCAGTTTTGGGACTAGGTTCAGCTCCTACAATGAGCAGTTCTTC	CASSSFGTRFSSYNEQFF
TRBV20-1	TRBJ2-7	15	-	TRBD1	TGCAGTGCTATAACGGGACAGGGCTCAGGTCACGAGCAGTACTTC	CSAITGQGSGHEQYF
TRBV7-2	TRBJ2-3	16	-	-	TGTGCCAGCCCTTTAGGGCGCCCGACTTGCACAGATACGCAGTATTTT	CASPLGRPTCTDTQYF
TRBV20-1	TRBJ2-7	12	few	-	TGCAGTGCTAGACGTCCGTCCTACGAGCAGTACTTC	CSARRPSYEQYF
TRBV29-1	TRBJ1-2	12	few	-	TGCAGCGTCCATTCGGGATTTTATGGCTACACCTTC	CSVHSGFYGYTF
TRBV7-8	TRBJ2-1	12	-	-	TGTGCCAGCAGCTTAGAGGCCCATGAGCAGTTCTTC	CASSLEAHEQFF
TRBV3-1	TRBJ2-7	13	-	-	TGTGCCAGCAGCCAGCGACAGGTCGACGAGCAGTACTTC	CASSQRQVDEQYF
TRBV6-1	TRBJ2-7	16	-	-	TGTGCCAGCAGCGAGATAGGGGGGGCAAGCTCCTACGAGCAGTACTTC	CASSEIGGASSYEQYF
TRBV20-1	TRBJ2-1	10	-	-	TGCAGTGCTCATTACAATGAGCAGTTCTTC	CSAHYNEQFF
TRBV20-1	TRBJ2-1	13	few	TRBD2	TGCAGTGCCCCCGGGAGGAGGTTCAATGAGCAGTTCTTC	CSAPGRRFNEQFF
TRBV20-1	TRBJ2-3	15	-	TRBD2	TGCAGTGCCCGACTTCTAGCGGGAGTAACAGATACGCAGTATTTT	CSARLLAGVTDTQYF
TRBV6-1	TRBJ2-7	14	-	TRBD1	TGTGCCAGCAGCCATGGACAGGGTGGATGGGAGCAGTACTTC	CASSHGQGGWEQYF
TRBV11-3	TRBJ1-1	15	many	TRBD1	TGTGCCAGCAGCTTAGTACAGGGGATGAACACTGAAGCTTTCTTT	CASSLVQGMNTEAFF
TRBV24-1	TRBJ2-5	17	many	TRBD1	TGTGCCACCAGTGACGCCGGGACAGGGGCTTCCCAAGAGACCCAGTACTTC	CATSDAGTGASQETQYF
TRBV6-1	TRBJ1-1	16	few	TRBD1	TGTGCCAGCAGTTGGGGGGACAGTAGACTTAACACTGAAGCTTTCTTT	CASSWGDSRLNTEAFF
TRBV3-1	TRBJ1-3	15	few	-	TGTGCCAGCAGCCCCTCCCGGGCAGCTGGAAACACCATATATTTT	CASSPSRAAGNTIYF
TRBV7-7	TRBJ2-5	14	-	-	TGTGCTAGCAGCTTGAATCAGGGAAGGGGGACCCAGTACTTC	CASSLNQGRGTQYF
TRBV7-9	TRBJ2-7	16	many	TRBD1	TGTGCCAGCAGCTTATTCCCCGGGACAGGGTACCACGAGCAGTACTTC	CASSLFPGTGYHEQYF
TRBV6-2/TRBV6-3	TRBJ2-2	12	few	-	TGTGCCAGCAGTTTTTCGGCCGGGGAGCTGTTTTTT	CASSFSAGELFF
TRBV20-1	TRBJ2-7	15	few	TRBD2	TGCAGTGCTAGAGACGGGACTAGCGGGATATCCGAGCAGTACTTC	CSARDGTSGISEQYF
TRBV29-1	TRBJ2-7	15	few	TRBD2	TGCAGCGTTGAAAAGGGACTAGCGGGAGGAGGCGAGCAGTACTTC	CSVEKGLAGGGEQYF
TRBV6-1	TRBJ2-1	14	-	TRBD2	TGTGCCAGCGGGCGGACTAGCGGCTACAATGAGCAGTTCTTC	CASGRTSGYNEQFF
TRBV20-1	TRBJ2-7	16	few	-	TGCAGTGCTAGAGGGAATGCAGGGTTTCCCTCCTACGAGCAGTACTTC	CSARGNAGFPSYEQYF
TRBV30	TRBJ2-1	16	-	TRBD2	TGTGCCTGGAACGGACTAGCGGGAGTCCTAAGCAATGAGCAGTTCTTC	CAWNGLAGVLSNEQFF